The clone carrying this T cell receptor beta chain was observed many times. Its antigen is unidentified. Trimming removed 4 bases from V and 8 bases from J, with 8 bases in between. CDR1 is KGHSH and CDR2 is LQKENI in the germline V gene. The CDR3 is 11 residues long. A CD8+CD4-CCR7+CD45RA+ gate was used to sort naive CD8 T cells. Each CDR3 protein gets one entry after TCRdb re-called the PCR reads with MiXCR. The sample lists over 35,000 distinct CDR3 sequences, approximately 25% occurring once. The sample belongs to a study of molecular identifiers for immune sequencing clone quantification. Study in general: Split five ways in replicates, RNA from approximately 20,000 or 98,000 naive CD8 cells had four portions sequenced. Study results and caveats: Detectable among about a million naive cells, according to reports, was Jurkat TCR RNA spiked in from one cell.

The chain recombines TRBV18 with TRBJ1-1, with a possible D match to TRBD1 (6 bases). Material: naive CD8+ T cells from blood, with Jurkat cell RNA spiked in. The subset denotes: FACS-sorted CD8+CD4-CCR7+CD45RA+ naive T cells. The clonotype was recovered from a human donor in good health. Some libraries in this study had Jurkat cell RNA spiked in. The DNA for the CDR3 is TGTGCCAGCTCACAAGGACAGGAAGCTTTCTTT. Protein: CASSQGQEAFF.